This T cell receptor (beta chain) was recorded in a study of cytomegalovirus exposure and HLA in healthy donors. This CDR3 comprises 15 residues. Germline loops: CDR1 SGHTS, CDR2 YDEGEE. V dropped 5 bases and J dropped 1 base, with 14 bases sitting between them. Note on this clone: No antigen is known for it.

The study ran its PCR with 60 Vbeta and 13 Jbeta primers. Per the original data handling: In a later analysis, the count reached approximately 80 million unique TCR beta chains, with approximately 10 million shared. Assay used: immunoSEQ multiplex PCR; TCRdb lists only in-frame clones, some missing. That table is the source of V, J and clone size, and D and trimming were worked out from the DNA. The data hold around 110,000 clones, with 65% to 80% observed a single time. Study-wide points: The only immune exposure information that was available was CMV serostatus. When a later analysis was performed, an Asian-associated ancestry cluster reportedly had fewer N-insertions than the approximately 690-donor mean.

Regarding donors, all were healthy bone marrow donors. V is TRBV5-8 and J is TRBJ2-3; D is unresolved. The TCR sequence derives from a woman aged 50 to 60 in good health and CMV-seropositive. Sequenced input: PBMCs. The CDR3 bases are TGTGCCAGCAGGGGCTTGTTTTTAGGCACAGATACGCAGTATTTT. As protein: CASRGLFLGTDTQYF.